Listed below are T cell receptor beta chains from one sample, sequenced in a study of T cells in Graves' hyperthyroidism and ophthalmopathy. TCRdb re-called the multiplex PCR reads through MiXCR, storing one row per CDR3 protein. The data hold approximately 600,000 distinct CDR3 sequences, with roughly 20% observed a single time. Sequencing was carried out using blood. These receptors all stem from a man aged 30-40 years with Graves' ophthalmopathy. Both conserved end residues are part of each CDR3. D genes are given only for firm matches. Clone sizes are given selectively: once, few, many, or a class where the clone is expanded.

size	V	J	D	length	DNA	CDR3
-	TRBV4-1	TRBJ1-4	TRBD1	20	TGCGCCAGCAGCCAAGATAGGGGGCCAGGGCGGACTACCATCGGGGAAAAACTGTTTTTT	CASSQDRGPGRTTIGEKLFF
-	TRBV13	TRBJ2-7	TRBD2	16	TGTGCCAGCAGCTTGGAGCGGGAGGGTGAGGGTTACGAGCAGTACTTC	CASSLEREGEGYEQYF
-	TRBV5-4	TRBJ2-3	TRBD2	13	TGTGCCACGAGACTAGCCGGGACAGATACGCAGTATTTT	CATRLAGTDTQYF
many	TRBV19	TRBJ1-2	TRBD1	14	TGTGCCAGTAGTATTCCGGGACAGGATTATGGCTACACCTTC	CASSIPGQDYGYTF
few	TRBV7-2	TRBJ1-5	-	16	TGTGCCAGCAGCTTGAGGGCAGGGTTGGGCAATCAGCCCCAGCATTTT	CASSLRAGLGNQPQHF
few	TRBV20-1	TRBJ1-1	-	12	TGCAGTGTGGAGTTTTTCTCAGGGCGAGCTTTCTTT	CSVEFFSGRAFF
few	TRBV9	TRBJ2-3	TRBD2	14	TGTGCCAGCAGCGTGGGACTAGCGGGAGATACGCAGTATTTT	CASSVGLAGDTQYF
-	TRBV11-2	TRBJ2-7	-	14	TGTGCCAGCAGGGAACGGGCAAAGGGCTACGAGCAGTACTTC	CASRERAKGYEQYF
-	TRBV7-9	TRBJ2-4	-	19	TGTGCCAGCAGCACCGTTCAGGGGAGCGCACTCGGCGCCAAAAACATTCAGTACTTC	CASSTVQGSALGAKNIQYF
-	TRBV6-5	TRBJ2-1	-	17	TGTGCCAGCAGTTACTCAGACAGGCTTTACTCCTACAATGAGCAGTTCTTC	CASSYSDRLYSYNEQFF
-	TRBV13	TRBJ2-7	-	15	TGTGCCAGCAGCTTAGTGTCTAGCGCCTCGTACGAGCAGTACTTC	CASSLVSSASYEQYF
-	TRBV20-1	TRBJ2-5	-	13	TGCAGTGCTAGAGTTGGAGCGCGAGAGACCCAGTACTTC	CSARVGARETQYF
-	TRBV29-1	TRBJ2-7	-	13	TGCAGCGTTCTCTCACTGGCTTCCTGCGAGCAGTACTTC	CSVLSLASCEQYF
many	TRBV12-3/TRBV12-4	TRBJ1-1	TRBD1	15	TGTGCCAGCAGTTTATCCGGACAGGGGAACACTGAAGCTTTCTTT	CASSLSGQGNTEAFF
-	TRBV7-2	TRBJ2-1	-	15	TGTGCCAGCAGCTTAGTGTCGAACCCCGTCAATGAGCAGTTCTTC	CASSLVSNPVNEQFF
many	TRBV28	TRBJ2-5	TRBD2	15	TGTGCCAGCAGTCCCCAAGAGCGGGAGGGAGGGACCCAGTACTTC	CASSPQEREGGTQYF
few	TRBV27	TRBJ1-5	-	15	TGTGCCAGCAGTTTGACAGAAAATAGCAATCAGCCCCAGCATTTT	CASSLTENSNQPQHF
many	TRBV24-1	TRBJ1-5	-	14	TGTGCCACCAGTGAAGAGACATCGTTTATGCCCCAGCATTTT	CATSEETSFMPQHF
-	TRBV6-1	TRBJ2-1	-	17	TGTGCCAGCAGTGAAGCGGGCTACCTGAGCTCCTACAATGAGCAGTTCTTC	CASSEAGYLSSYNEQFF
few	TRBV30	TRBJ2-7	-	11	TGTGCCTGGAGTGACCTATACGAGCAGTACTTC	CAWSDLYEQYF
few	TRBV5-1	TRBJ2-5	-	16	TGCGCCAGCAGCTTGACTATACCGGGCGCTCGGGAGACCCAGTACTTC	CASSLTIPGARETQYF
-	TRBV9	TRBJ2-2	TRBD2	16	TGTGCCAGCAGCGTAGTGTCTAGCGGAAACACCGGGGAGCTGTTTTTT	CASSVVSSGNTGELFF
few	TRBV18	TRBJ1-3	-	15	TGTGCCAGCTCACCACTGGACAGCTCTGGAAACACCATATATTTT	CASSPLDSSGNTIYF
-	TRBV6-2/TRBV6-3	TRBJ2-3	-	15	TGTGCCAGCAGGCCCTCGAGGCCTAGCACAGATACGCAGTATTTT	CASRPSRPSTDTQYF
many	TRBV5-1	TRBJ2-5	TRBD2	16	TGCGCCAGCAGCTCCCTCCCAGCGGGAGGCCAGGAGACCCAGTACTTC	CASSSLPAGGQETQYF
few	TRBV20-1	TRBJ1-2	TRBD1	13	TGCAGTGCCGACCCGACAGGGACCTATGGCTACACCTTC	CSADPTGTYGYTF
-	TRBV20-1	TRBJ1-5	TRBD1	17	TGCAGTGCTAGTGGGGACAGGGGGCGACAGGATAATCAGCCCCAGCATTTT	CSASGDRGRQDNQPQHF
many	TRBV6-2/TRBV6-3	TRBJ2-5	TRBD1	15	TGTGCCAGCAGTGCCGCCGGGACAGGGGAAGAGACCCAGTACTTC	CASSAAGTGEETQYF
-	TRBV27	TRBJ2-7	-	13	TGTGCCAGCAGTTTAGGTCTAGGAGGCGAGCAGTACTTC	CASSLGLGGEQYF
-	TRBV20-1	TRBJ2-5	-	16	TGCAGTGCTAAGCGGAGAGATACTTGGTACCAAGAGACCCAGTACTTC	CSAKRRDTWYQETQYF
-	TRBV27	TRBJ2-1	TRBD2	17	TGTGCCAGCAGTTTTCAGGGACTAGCGGACATCAACAATGAGCAGTTCTTC	CASSFQGLADINNEQFF
-	TRBV20-1	TRBJ2-5	-	15	TGCAGTGCTAGAGATCGACAGGTGGGTCAAGAGACCCAGTACTTC	CSARDRQVGQETQYF
few	TRBV7-9	TRBJ2-2	TRBD2	15	TGTGCCAGCAGCGCCACTAGCGGGAAGACCGGGGAGCTGTTTTTT	CASSATSGKTGELFF
few	TRBV15	TRBJ1-3	-	16	TGTGCCACCAGCAGAGATATGCGGAGCTCTGGAAACACCATATATTTT	CATSRDMRSSGNTIYF